This TCR beta chain was captured in a study of T cells in localized non-small cell lung cancer. Broader study findings: Heterogeneity within the tumor remains possible, as just one region underwent sequencing. T cell clonality was highest in uninvolved adjacent lung, above tumor. The appearance of a median roughly 61 of the top 100 tumor clones was seen in adjacent lung. Patients showing higher blood T cell density tended to see longer overall survival.

Worth noting for this clone: Its antigen is as yet unknown.

Here immunoSEQ multiplex PCR was the method, and the copy in TCRdb shows in-frame clones only, minus some. The table lists approximately 140,000 clones, around 89% of them singletons, with 1.5% to 2% in the top ten. Germline CDR1 is SGHVS and CDR2 is FQNEAQ. This CDR3 is 13 amino acids long. With 5 bases removed from V and 5 bases from J, the gap between germline ends came to 12 bases. V gene TRBV7-8 combines with J gene TRBJ1-1; D call uncertain. The TCR comes from a female donor over 55 with stage I lung adenocarcinoma. Sequences were derived from peripheral blood, sampled before any cancer treatment. As DNA, the CDR3 is TGTGCCAGCAGCCACCTAGGCGAGACTGAAGCTTTCTTT. It specifies CASSHLGETEAFF.